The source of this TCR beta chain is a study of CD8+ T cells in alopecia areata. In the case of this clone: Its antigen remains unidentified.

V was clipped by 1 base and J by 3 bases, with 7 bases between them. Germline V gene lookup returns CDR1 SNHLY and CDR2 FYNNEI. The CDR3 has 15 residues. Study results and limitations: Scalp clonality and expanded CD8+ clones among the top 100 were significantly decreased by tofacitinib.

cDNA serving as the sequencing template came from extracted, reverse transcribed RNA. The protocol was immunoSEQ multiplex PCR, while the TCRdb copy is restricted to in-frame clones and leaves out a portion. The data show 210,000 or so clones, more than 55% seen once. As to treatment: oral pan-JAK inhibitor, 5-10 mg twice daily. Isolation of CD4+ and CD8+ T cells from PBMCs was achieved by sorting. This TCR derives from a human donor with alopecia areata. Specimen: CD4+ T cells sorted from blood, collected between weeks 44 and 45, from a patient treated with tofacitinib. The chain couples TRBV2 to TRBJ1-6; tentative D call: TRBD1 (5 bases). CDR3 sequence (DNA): TGTGCCAGCAGTGAAGGGACATACTATAATTCACCCCTCCACTTT. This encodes CASSEGTYYNSPLHF. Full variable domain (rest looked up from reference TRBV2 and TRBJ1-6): EPEVTQTPSHQVTQMGQEVILRCVPISNHLYFYWYRQILGQKVEFLVSFYNNEISEKSEIFDDQFSVERPDGSNFTLKIRSTKLEDSAMYFCASSEGTYYNSPLHFGNGTRLTVT.